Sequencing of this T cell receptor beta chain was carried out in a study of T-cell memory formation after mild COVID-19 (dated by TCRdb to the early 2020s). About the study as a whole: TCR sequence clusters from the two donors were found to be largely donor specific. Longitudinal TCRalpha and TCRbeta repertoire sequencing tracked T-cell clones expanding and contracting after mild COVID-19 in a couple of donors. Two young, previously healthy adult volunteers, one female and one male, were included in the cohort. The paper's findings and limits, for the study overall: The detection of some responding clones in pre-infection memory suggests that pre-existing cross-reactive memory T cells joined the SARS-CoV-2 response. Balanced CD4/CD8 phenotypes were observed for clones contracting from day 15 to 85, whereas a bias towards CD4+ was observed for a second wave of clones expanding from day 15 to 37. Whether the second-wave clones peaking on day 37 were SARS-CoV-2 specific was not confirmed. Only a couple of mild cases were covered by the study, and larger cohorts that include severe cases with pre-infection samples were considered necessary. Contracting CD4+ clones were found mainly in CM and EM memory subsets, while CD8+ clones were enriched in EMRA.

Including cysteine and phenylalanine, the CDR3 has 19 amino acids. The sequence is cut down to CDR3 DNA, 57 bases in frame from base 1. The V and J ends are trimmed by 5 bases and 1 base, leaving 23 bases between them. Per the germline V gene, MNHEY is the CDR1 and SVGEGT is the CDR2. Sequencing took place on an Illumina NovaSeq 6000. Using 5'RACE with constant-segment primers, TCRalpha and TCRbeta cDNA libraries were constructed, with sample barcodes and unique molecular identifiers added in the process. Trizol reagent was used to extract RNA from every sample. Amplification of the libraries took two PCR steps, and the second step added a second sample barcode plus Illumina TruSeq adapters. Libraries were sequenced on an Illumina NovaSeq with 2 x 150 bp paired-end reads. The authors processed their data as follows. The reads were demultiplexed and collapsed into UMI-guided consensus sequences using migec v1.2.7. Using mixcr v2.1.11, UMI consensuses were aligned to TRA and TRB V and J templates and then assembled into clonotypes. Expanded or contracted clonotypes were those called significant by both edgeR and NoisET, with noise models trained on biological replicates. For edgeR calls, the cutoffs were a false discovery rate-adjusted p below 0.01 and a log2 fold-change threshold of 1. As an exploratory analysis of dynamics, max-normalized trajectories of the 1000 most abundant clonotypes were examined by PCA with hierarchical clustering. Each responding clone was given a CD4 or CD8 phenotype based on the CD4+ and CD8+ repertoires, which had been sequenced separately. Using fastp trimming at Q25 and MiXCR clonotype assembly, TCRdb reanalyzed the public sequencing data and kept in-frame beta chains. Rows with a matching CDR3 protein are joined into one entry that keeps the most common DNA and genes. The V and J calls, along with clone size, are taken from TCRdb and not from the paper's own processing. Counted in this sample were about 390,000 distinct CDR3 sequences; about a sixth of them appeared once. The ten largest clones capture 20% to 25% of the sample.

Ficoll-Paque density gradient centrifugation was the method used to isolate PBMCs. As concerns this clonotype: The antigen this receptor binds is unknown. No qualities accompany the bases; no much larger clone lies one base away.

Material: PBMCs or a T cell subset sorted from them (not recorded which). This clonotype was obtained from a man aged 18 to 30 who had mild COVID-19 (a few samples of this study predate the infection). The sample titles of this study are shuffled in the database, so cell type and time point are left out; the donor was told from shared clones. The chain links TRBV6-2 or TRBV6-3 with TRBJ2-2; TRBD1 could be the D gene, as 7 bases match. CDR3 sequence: CASSPGGTADRLNTGELFF. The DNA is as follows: TGTGCCAGCAGTCCCGGCGGGACAGCAGATAGACTGAACACCGGGGAGCTGTTTTTT.